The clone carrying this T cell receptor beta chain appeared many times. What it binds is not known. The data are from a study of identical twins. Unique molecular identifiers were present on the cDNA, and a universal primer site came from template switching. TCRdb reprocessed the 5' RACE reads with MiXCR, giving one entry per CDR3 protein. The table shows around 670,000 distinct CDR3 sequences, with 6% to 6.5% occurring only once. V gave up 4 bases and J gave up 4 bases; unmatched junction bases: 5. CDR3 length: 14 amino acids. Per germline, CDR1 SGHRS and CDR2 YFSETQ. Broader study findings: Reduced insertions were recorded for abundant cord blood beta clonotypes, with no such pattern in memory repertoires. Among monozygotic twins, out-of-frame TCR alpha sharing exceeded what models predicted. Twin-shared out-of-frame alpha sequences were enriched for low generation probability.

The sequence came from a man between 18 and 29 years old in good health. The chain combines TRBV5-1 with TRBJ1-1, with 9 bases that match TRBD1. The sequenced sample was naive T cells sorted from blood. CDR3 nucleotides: TGCGCCAGCAGCAGAGGACAGGGGAGCACTGAAGCTTTCTTT. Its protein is CASSRGQGSTEAFF.